The 11 T cell receptor beta chains presented below share a single source sample, sequenced in a study of blood T cell repertoires in COVID-19. Repertoires were generated with immunoSEQ multiplex PCR, while TCRdb's copy carries only in-frame clones and drops some. There are 90,000 to 120,000 clones in the sample; roughly 88% occur only once, and about 6.5% lies in the top ten. Sequences were obtained from peripheral blood. The receptors were gathered from a woman aged 60-75 years with acute or convalescent COVID-19.

The chain combines TRBV18 with TRBJ1-2; D is perhaps TRBD1 (5 bases). Germline CDR1 and CDR2: KGHSH and LQKENI. The ends were cut back, 2 bases at V and 3 bases at J, with 10 bases in the middle. This CDR3 has 14 amino acids. The CDR3 coding sequence is TGTGCCAGCTCACCAGGGGCGGACCACTATGGCTACACCTTC. It codes for CASSPGADHYGYTF.

Only one count was recorded for this clone. This chain connects TRBV7-3 to TRBJ2-1; 11 positions agree with TRBD2. With V trimmed by 8 bases and J by 4 bases, 4 bases remained unmatched. CDR3 size: 14 residues. Germline CDR1 is SGHTA and CDR2 is FQGTGA. The CDR3 DNA follows: TGTGCCAGCTCCCGGACTAGCGGGTACAATGAGCAGTTCTTC. Amino acids: CASSRTSGYNEQFF.

This chain uses TRBV4-1 with TRBJ1-1; D may be TRBD1 (5 bases). Germline CDR1 MGHRA, CDR2 YSYEKL. V was pared by 5 bases and J by 2 bases, with 18 bases between. The CDR3 covers 16 residues. The CDR3 reads CASSKIPGMGNTEAFF. The CDR3 DNA is TGCGCCAGCAGCAAAATCCCAGGGATGGGAAACACTGAAGCTTTCTTT.

This clone was detected once. This chain connects TRBV12-3 or TRBV12-4 to TRBJ1-1; 7 bases are a match to TRBD1. This CDR3 is built from 13 residues. Trimming removed 7 bases from V and 1 base from J; junction bases left unmatched: 3. DNA for the CDR3: TGTGCCAGCACCAGACAGGGGAACACTGAAGCTTTCTTT. As protein: CASTRQGNTEAFF.

This chain links TRBV12-5 with TRBJ1-1; D ambiguous. CDR1 LGHNT and CDR2 FRNRAP come from the germline V gene. Trimming removed 1 base from V and 1 base from J, with 7 bases in between. This CDR3 is built from 14 residues. CDR3 sequence: CASGLGQANTEAFF. The CDR3 coding sequence is TGTGCTAGTGGTTTGGGCCAGGCGAACACTGAAGCTTTCTTT. Filled out from reference TRBV12-5 and TRBJ1-1, the complete variable domain reads DARVTQTPRHKVTEMGQEVTMRCQPILGHNTVFWYRQTMMQGLELLAYFRNRAPLDDSGMPKDRFSAEMPDATLATLKIQPSEPRDSAVYFCASGLGQANTEAFFGQGTRLTVV.

The V call is TRBV18, the J call TRBJ2-1; D is possibly TRBD1 (5 bases). Germline V gives CDR1 KGHSH, CDR2 LQKENI. The V end was cut by 5 bases, the J end by 2 bases, with 7 bases between. This CDR3 is built from 13 residues. The CDR3 sequence: CASSGATYNEQFF. For the CDR3, the DNA is TGTGCCAGCTCAGGGGCAACCTACAATGAGCAGTTCTTC.

This chain connects TRBV11-2 to TRBJ2-7, with a possible D match to TRBD1 (6 bases). The germline V and J ends were trimmed by 3 bases and 7 bases, with 19 bases remaining between them. The CDR3 loop spans 15 amino acids. Germline V gene sequence: CDR1 SGHAT, CDR2 FQNNGV. The CDR3 DNA follows: TGTGCCAGCAGCTTCGGCCGTTACAGGGAGAGGGAGCAGTACTTC. Amino acids: CASSFGRYREREQYF.

This clone occurred a few times. The chain is built from TRBV7-3 and TRBJ2-1; 11 bases map to TRBD1. This CDR3 contains 17 residues. The junction had 9 bases not matched to a gene; V was cut back by 1 base and J by 7 bases. Germline CDR1 SGHTA, CDR2 FQGTGA. The CDR3, as DNA: TGTGCCAGCAGCTTAAGAACAGGACAGGGGGCGAAGAATGAGCAGTTCTTC. It encodes CASSLRTGQGAKNEQFF.

This chain uses TRBV9 with TRBJ1-4; no definite D call. Between the trimmed V and J ends, which lost 0 bases and 0 bases, there was a span of 3 bases. Germline V gene sequence: CDR1 SGDLS, CDR2 YYNGEE. This CDR3 region has 14 residues. This CDR3 is CASSVGATNEKLFF. CDR3 DNA: TGTGCCAGCAGCGTAGGCGCAACTAATGAAAAACTGTTTTTT.

V and J are TRBV4-2 and TRBJ2-3, with D possibly matching TRBD2 (6 bases). The CDR3 has 16 residues. Trimming left V 1 base short and J 0 bases short, with 11 bases between. The germline V gene has CDR1 LGHNA and CDR2 YNFKEQ. The CDR3 nucleotides are TGTGCCAGCAGCCAAGTCCTGGGGACTAGCACAGATACGCAGTATTTT. It yields the protein CASSQVLGTSTDTQYF.

The chain couples TRBV27 to TRBJ2-7, with TRBD2 matching 14 bases. The CDR3 loop spans 14 amino acids. The V gene's germline CDR1 is MNHEY and CDR2 SMNVEV (reference sequence). The V gene end was trimmed by 6 bases and the J gene end by 4 bases; junction bases not matched to a gene: 2. The CDR3 sequence is CASSRTSGRYEQYF. As DNA, the CDR3 is TGTGCCAGCAGCCGGACTAGCGGGAGGTACGAGCAGTACTTC.